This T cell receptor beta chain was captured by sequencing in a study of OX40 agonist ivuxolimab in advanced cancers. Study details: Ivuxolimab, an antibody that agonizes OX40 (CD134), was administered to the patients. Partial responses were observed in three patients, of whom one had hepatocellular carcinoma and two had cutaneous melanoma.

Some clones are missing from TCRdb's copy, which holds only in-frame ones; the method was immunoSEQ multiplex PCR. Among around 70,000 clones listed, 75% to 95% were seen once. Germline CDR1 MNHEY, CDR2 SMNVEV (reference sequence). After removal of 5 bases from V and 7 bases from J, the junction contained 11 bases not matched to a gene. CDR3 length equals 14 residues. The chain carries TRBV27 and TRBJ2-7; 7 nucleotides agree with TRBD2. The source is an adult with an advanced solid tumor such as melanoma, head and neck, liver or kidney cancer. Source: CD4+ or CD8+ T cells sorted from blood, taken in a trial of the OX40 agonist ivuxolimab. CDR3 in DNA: TGTGCCAGCAGTATAAGCGGGGTGCCTAGGGAGCAGTACTTC. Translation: CASSISGVPREQYF.